This T cell receptor beta chain was documented in a study of cytomegalovirus exposure and HLA in healthy donors. About the study: Findings of an earlier analysis included 117 million unique TCR beta sequences from roughly 200 million T cells. Clustering assigned 81% of the approximately 370 genotyped donors to the Caucasian-associated ancestry cluster.

Vbeta (60) and Jbeta (13) primers were used in the PCR. TCRdb keeps only in-frame clones here, not all; method: immunoSEQ multiplex PCR. This sample has around 160,000 clones; around three quarters occur once, and the top ten carry approximately 13%. Source material: PBMCs. The clonotype was recovered from a middle-aged man in good health and CMV-seropositive.

In DNA, the CDR3 is TGCGCCAGCAGTGAGCCGGCGGGAGCATTTGATGAGCAGTTCTTC. It translates to CASSEPAGAFDEQFF. V usage is TRBV10-2 and J usage is TRBJ2-1; 7 bases agree with TRBD2. CDR1 and CDR2 from the germline V gene are WSHSY and SAAADI. The CDR3 has 15 residues. The V gene end was trimmed by 2 bases and the J gene end by 8 bases; junction bases not matched to a gene: 9.